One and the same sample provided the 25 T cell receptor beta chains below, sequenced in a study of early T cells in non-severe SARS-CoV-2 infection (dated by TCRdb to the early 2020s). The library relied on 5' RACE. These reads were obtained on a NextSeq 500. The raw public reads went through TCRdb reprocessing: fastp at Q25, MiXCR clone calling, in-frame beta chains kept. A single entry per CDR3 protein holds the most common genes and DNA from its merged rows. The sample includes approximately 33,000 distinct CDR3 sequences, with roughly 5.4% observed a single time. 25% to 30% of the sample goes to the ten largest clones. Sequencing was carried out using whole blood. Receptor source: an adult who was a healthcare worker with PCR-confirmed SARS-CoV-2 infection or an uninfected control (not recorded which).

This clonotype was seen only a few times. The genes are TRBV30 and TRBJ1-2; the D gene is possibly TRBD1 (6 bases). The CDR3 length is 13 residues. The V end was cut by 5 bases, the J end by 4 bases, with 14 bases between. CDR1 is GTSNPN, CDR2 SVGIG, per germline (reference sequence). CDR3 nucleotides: TGTGCCTGGGCGGAACAGGGAGTCTATGGCTACACCTTC. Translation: CAWAEQGVYGYTF.

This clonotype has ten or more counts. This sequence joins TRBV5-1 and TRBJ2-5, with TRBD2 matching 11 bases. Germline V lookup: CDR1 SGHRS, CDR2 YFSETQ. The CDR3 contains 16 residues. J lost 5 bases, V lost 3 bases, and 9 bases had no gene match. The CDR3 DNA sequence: TGCGCCAGCAGCTATAGCGGGGGGGCTGTTTTGGAGACCCAGTACTTC. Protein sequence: CASSYSGGAVLETQYF.

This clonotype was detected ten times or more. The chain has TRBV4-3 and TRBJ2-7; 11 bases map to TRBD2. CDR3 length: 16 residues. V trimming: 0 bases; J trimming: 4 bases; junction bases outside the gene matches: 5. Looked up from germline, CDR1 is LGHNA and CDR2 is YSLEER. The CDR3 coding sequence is TGCGCCAGCAGCCAAGACGTAGCGGGGGGGCTATACGAGCAGTACTTC. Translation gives CASSQDVAGGLYEQYF.

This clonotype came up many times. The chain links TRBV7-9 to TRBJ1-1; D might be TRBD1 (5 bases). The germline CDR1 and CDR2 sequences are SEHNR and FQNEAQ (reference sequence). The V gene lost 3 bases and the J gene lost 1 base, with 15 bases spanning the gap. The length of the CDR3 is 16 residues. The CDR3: CASSFLSGSGNTEAFF. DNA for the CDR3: TGTGCCAGCAGCTTTTTGTCAGGGTCGGGGAACACTGAAGCTTTCTTT. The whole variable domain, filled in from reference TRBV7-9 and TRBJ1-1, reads DTGVSQNPRHKITKRGQNVTFRCDPISEHNRLYWYRQTLGQGPEFLTYFQNEAQLEKSRLLSDRFSAERPKGSFSTLEIQRTEQGDSAMYLCASSFLSGSGNTEAFFGQGTRLTVV.

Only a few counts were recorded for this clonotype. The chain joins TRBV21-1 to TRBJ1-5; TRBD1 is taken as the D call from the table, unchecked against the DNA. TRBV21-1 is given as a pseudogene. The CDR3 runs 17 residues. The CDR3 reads CASSKSRETASNQPQHF. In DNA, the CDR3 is TGTGCCAGCAGCAAAAGCCGAGAGACAGCTAGCAATCAGCCCCAGCATTTT.

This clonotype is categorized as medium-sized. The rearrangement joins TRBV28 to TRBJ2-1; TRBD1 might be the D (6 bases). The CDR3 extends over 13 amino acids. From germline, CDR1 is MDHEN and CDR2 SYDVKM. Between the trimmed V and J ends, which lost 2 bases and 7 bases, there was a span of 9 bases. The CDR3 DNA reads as TGTGCCAGCAGTTTAGCCAGGGGTAATGAGCAGTTCTTC. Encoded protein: CASSLARGNEQFF.

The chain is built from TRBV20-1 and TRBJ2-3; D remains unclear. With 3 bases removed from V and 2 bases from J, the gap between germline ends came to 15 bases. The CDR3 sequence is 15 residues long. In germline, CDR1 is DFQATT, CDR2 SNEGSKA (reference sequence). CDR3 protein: CSASPATANTDTQYF. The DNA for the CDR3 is TGCAGTGCTAGTCCAGCGACTGCAAACACAGATACGCAGTATTTT.

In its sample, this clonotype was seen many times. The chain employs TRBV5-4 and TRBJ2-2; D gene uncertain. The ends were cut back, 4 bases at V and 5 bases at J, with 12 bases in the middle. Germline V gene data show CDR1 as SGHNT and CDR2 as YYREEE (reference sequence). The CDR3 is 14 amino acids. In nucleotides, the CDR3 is TGTGCCAGCAGCCCAGGTTTAAGAACCGGGGAGCTGTTTTTT. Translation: CASSPGLRTGELFF.

The CDR3 nucleotides read TGTGCCAGCAGCCTCGATCAGCGGGAGGGCCTCCAACTCTACAATGAGCAGTTCTTC. Translation gives CASSLDQREGLQLYNEQFF. The chain carries TRBV11-2 and TRBJ2-1, with 10 bases matching TRBD2. J lost 3 bases, V lost 5 bases, and 16 bases had no gene match. Germline V gene lookup returns CDR1 SGHAT and CDR2 FQNNGV. CDR3 length: 19 amino acids.

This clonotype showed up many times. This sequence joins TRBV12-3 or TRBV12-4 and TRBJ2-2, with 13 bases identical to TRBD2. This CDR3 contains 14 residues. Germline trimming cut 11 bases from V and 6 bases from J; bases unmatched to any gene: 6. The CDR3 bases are TGTGCCTGGAGGACTAGCGGGAGAGCCGGGGAGCTGTTTTTT. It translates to CAWRTSGRAGELFF.

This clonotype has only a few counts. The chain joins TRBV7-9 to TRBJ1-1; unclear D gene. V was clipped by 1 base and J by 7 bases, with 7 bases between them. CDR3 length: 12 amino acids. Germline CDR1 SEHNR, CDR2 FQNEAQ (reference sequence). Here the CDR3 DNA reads TGTGCCAGCAGCTTAGTGTCAGTTGAAGCTTTCTTT. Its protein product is CASSLVSVEAFF. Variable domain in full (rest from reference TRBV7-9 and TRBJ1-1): DTGVSQNPRHKITKRGQNVTFRCDPISEHNRLYWYRQTLGQGPEFLTYFQNEAQLEKSRLLSDRFSAERPKGSFSTLEIQRTEQGDSAMYLCASSLVSVEAFFGQGTRLTVV.

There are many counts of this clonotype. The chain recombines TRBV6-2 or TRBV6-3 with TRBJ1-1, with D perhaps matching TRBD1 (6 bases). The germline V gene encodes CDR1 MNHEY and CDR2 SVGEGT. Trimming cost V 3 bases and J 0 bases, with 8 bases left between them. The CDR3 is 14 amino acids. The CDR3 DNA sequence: TGTGCCAGCAGTTATACAGGGTTGAACACTGAAGCTTTCTTT. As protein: CASSYTGLNTEAFF.

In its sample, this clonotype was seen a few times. The CDR3 spells CASSLGFGGLNTEAFF. The CDR3 nucleotides read TGTGCCAGCAGCTTAGGGTTTGGGGGCTTGAACACTGAAGCTTTCTTT. The chain carries TRBV7-9 and TRBJ1-1; a weak D match, TRBD1 (6 bases). The ends were cut back, 1 base at V and 0 bases at J, with 12 bases in the middle. The germline V gene encodes CDR1 SEHNR and CDR2 FQNEAQ (reference sequence). CDR3 length: 16 residues.

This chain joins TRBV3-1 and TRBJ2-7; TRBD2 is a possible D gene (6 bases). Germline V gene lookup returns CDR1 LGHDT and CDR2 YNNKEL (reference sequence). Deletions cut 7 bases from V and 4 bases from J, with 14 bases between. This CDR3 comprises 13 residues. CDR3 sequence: CASTKSEGYEQYF. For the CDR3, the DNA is TGTGCCAGCACCAAGTCGGAGGGATACGAGCAGTACTTC.

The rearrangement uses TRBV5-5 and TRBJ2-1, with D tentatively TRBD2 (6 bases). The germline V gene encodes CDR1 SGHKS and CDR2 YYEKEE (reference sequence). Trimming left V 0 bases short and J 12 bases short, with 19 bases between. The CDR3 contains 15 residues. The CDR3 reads CASSLGGGKVVGQFF. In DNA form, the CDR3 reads TGTGCCAGCAGCTTGGGTGGGGGGAAGGTTGTAGGGCAGTTCTTC.

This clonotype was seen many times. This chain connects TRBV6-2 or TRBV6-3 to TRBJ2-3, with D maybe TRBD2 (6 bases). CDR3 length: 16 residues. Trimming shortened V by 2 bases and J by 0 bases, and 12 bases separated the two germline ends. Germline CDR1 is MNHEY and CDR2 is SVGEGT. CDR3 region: CASSYASGVSTDTQYF. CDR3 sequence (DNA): TGTGCCAGCAGTTACGCGTCGGGGGTGAGCACAGATACGCAGTATTTT.

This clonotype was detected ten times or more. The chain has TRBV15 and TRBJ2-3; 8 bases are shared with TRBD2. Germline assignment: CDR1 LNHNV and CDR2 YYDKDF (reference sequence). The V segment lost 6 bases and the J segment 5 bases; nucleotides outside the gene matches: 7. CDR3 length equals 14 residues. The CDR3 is CATSSAGAVDTQYF. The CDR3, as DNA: TGTGCCACCAGTTCAGCGGGGGCGGTAGATACGCAGTATTTT.

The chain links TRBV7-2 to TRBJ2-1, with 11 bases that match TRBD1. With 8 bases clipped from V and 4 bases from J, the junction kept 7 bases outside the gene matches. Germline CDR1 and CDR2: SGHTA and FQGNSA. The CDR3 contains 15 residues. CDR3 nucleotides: TGTGCCAGCGCCCCGGACAGGGGGCCTTACAATGAGCAGTTCTTC. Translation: CASAPDRGPYNEQFF.

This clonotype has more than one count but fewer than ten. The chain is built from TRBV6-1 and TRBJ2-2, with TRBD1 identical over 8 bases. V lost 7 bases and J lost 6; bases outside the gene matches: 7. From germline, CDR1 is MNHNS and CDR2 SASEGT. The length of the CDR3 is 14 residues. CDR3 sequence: CASIQGAQAGELFF. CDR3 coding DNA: TGTGCCAGCATTCAGGGGGCGCAAGCCGGGGAGCTGTTTTTT.

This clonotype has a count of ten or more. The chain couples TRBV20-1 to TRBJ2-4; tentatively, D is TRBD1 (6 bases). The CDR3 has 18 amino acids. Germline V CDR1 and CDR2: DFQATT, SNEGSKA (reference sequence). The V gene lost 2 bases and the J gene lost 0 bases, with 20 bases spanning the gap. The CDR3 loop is CSARNPGQRDLAKNIQYF. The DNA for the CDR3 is TGCAGTGCTAGAAACCCCGGACAGCGAGACCTAGCCAAAAACATTCAGTACTTC.

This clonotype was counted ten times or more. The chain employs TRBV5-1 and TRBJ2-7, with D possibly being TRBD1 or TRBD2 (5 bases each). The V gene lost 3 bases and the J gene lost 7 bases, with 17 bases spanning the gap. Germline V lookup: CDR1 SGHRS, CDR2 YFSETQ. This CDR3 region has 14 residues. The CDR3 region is CASSWGGLTGEQYF. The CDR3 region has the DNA TGCGCCAGCAGCTGGGGCGGGCTCACCGGGGAGCAGTACTTC.

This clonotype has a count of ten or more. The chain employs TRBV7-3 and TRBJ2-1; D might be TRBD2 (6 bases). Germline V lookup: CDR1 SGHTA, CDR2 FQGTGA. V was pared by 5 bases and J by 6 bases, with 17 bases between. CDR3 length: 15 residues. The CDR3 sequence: CASSPDRLGVNEQFF. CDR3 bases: TGTGCCAGCAGCCCTGACAGACTAGGGGTCAATGAGCAGTTCTTC.

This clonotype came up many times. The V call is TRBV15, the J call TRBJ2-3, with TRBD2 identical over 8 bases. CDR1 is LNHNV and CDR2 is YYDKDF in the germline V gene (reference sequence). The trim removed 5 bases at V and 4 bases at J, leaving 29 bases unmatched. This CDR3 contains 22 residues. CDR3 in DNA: TGTGCCACCAGCTCGCCTCCTCCTCTTACGGGGACTAGTTTTCTCGGCCCAGATACGCAGTATTTT. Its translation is CATSSPPPLTGTSFLGPDTQYF.

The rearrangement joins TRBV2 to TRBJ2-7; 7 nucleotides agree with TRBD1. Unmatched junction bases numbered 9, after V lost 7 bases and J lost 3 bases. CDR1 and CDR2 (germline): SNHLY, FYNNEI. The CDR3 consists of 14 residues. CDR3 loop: CASKSPRDSYEQYF. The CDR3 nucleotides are TGTGCCAGCAAAAGCCCCCGGGACAGCTACGAGCAGTACTTC. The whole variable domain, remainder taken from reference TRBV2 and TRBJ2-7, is EPEVTQTPSHQVTQMGQEVILRCVPISNHLYFYWYRQILGQKVEFLVSFYNNEISEKSEIFDDQFSVERPDGSNFTLKIRSTKLEDSAMYFCASKSPRDSYEQYFGPGTRLTVT.

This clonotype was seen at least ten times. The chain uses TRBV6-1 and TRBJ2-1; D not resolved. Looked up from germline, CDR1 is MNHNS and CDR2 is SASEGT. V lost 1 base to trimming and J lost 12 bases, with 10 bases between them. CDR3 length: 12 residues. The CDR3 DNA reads TGTGCCAGCAGTGAAGAGGGTCAGGTGCAGTTCTTC. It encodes CASSEEGQVQFF.